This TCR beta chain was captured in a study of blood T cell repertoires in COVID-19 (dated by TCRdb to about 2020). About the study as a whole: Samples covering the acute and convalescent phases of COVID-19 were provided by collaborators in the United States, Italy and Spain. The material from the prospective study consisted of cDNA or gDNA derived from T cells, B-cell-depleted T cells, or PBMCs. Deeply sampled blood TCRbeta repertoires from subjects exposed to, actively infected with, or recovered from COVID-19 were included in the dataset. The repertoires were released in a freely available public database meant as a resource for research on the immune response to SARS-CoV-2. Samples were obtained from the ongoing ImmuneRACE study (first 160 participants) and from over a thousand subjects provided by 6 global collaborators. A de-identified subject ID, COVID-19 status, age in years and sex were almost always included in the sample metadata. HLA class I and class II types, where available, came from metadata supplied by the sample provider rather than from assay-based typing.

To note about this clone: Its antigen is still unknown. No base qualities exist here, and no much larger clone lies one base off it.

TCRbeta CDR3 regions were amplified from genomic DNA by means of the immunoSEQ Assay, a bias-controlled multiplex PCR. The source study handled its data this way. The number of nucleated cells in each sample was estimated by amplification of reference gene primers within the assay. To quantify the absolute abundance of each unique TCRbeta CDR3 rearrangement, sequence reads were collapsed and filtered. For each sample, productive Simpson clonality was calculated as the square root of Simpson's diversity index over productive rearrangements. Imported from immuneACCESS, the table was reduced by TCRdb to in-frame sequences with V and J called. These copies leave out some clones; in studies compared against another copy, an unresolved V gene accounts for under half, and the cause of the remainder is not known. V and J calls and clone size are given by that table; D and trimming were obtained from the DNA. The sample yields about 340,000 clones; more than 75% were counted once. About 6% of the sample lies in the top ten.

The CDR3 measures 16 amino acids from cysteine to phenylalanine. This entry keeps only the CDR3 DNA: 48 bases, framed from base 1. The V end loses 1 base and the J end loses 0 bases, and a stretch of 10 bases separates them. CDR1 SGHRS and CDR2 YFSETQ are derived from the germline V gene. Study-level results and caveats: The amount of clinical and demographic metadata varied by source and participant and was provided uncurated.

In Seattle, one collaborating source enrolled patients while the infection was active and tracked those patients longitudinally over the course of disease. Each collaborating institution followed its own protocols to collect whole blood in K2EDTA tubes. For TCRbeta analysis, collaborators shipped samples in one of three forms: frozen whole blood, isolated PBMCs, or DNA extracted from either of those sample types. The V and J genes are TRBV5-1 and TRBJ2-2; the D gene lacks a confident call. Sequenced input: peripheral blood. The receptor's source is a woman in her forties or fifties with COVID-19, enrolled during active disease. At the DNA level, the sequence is TGCGCCAGCAGCTTGTCAACGACATCGAACACCGGGGAGCTGTTTTTT. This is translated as CASSLSTTSNTGELFF.